The 13 T cell receptor beta chains below come from one sample, sequenced in a study of blood T cell repertoires in COVID-19. Data came from immunoSEQ multiplex PCR; TCRdb stores just in-frame clones and leaves some out. The data hold about 99,000 clones, with roughly 84% observed a single time. The material sequenced was peripheral blood. The origin of the receptors is a woman in her fifties or sixties in a cohort sampled during active or convalescent COVID-19.

The chain employs TRBV7-8 and TRBJ1-2; the match to TRBD1 covers 7 bases. Unmatched junction bases numbered 16, after V lost 5 bases and J lost 4 bases. The CDR3 sequence is 17 residues long. Germline CDR1 reads SGHVS; CDR2 reads FQNEAQ. CDR3 bases: TGTGCCAGCAGCCCCCGTCCAGGTCAGGGGGTCGGCTATGGCTACACCTTC. This encodes CASSPRPGQGVGYGYTF.

The genes are TRBV6-5 and TRBJ2-5; no clear D gene. Germline V lookup: CDR1 MNHEY, CDR2 SVGAGI. Trimming stripped 1 base from V and 5 bases from J, with 8 bases between. CDR3 length equals 13 residues. In DNA form, the CDR3 reads TGTGCCAGCAGTTACTGGATCGGGGAGACCCAGTACTTC. Amino acid sequence: CASSYWIGETQYF.

The chain uses TRBV5-6 and TRBJ1-1; maybe TRBD1 (5 bases). Trimming pared 1 base from V and 5 bases from J, leaving 9 bases between. The length of the CDR3 is 13 residues. Germline CDR1 reads SGHDT; CDR2 reads YYEEEE. CDR3: CASSLSGVTEAFF. For the CDR3, the DNA is TGTGCCAGCAGCTTGTCGGGGGTGACTGAAGCTTTCTTT. Drawing the rest from reference TRBV5-6 and TRBJ1-1, the complete variable domain is DAGVTQSPTHLIKTRGQQVTLRCSPKSGHDTVSWYQQALGQGPQFIFQYYEEEERQRGNFPDRFSGHQFPNYSSELNVNALLLGDSALYLCASSLSGVTEAFFGQGTRLTVV.

The sample holds one count of this clone. V usage is TRBV11-2 and J usage is TRBJ2-3; 8 nucleotides match TRBD2. The V gene end was trimmed by 3 bases and the J gene end by 1 base; junction bases not matched to a gene: 3. The CDR3 spans 15 residues. Germline values: CDR1 SGHAT, CDR2 FQNNGV. CDR3 region: CASSFRGGRTDTQYF. As DNA, the CDR3 is TGTGCCAGCAGCTTTCGCGGGGGGCGCACAGATACGCAGTATTTT. Complete variable domain (other parts from reference TRBV11-2 and TRBJ2-3): EAGVAQSPRYKIIEKRQSVAFWCNPISGHATLYWYQQILGQGPKLLIQFQNNGVVDDSQLPKDRFSAERLKGVDSTLKIQPAKLEDSAVYLCASSFRGGRTDTQYFGPGTRLTVL.

This clone occurred once. This chain links TRBV11-2 with TRBJ2-7; D possibly corresponds to TRBD1 (5 bases). Between the trimmed V and J ends, which lost 5 bases and 3 bases, there was a span of 14 bases. This CDR3 region has 14 residues. Germline CDR1 reads SGHAT; CDR2 reads FQNNGV. CDR3 sequence reads: CASSPTATLYEQYF. In DNA form, the CDR3 reads TGTGCCAGCAGCCCGACAGCCACCCTCTACGAGCAGTACTTC.

The rearrangement links TRBV14 to TRBJ1-1, with 9 positions matching TRBD1. CDR3 length: 16 amino acids. Germline V lookup: CDR1 SGHDN, CDR2 FVKESK. Germline trimming cut 4 bases from V and 7 bases from J; bases unmatched to any gene: 13. The CDR3 spells CASSPQRGQGWGEAFF. As DNA, the CDR3 is TGTGCCAGCAGCCCGCAAAGGGGACAGGGTTGGGGTGAAGCTTTCTTT. Based on the CDR3 plus reference TRBV14 and TRBJ1-1, the full variable domain is EAGVTQFPSHSVIEKGQTVTLRCDPISGHDNLYWYRRVMGKEIKFLLHFVKESKQDESGMPNNRFLAERTGGTYSTLKVQPAELEDSGVYFCASSPQRGQGWGEAFFGQGTRLTVV.

The V call is TRBV3-1 (or the pseudogene TRBV3-2), the J call TRBJ2-7; D possibly corresponds to TRBD1 (6 bases). The V gene lost 5 bases and the J gene lost 6 bases, with 14 bases spanning the gap. This CDR3 region has 13 residues. Germline V lookup: CDR1 LGHDT, CDR2 YNNKEL (reference sequence). The CDR3 nucleotides are TGTGCCAGCAGCGTACGAGGGGGAAGCGAGCAGTACTTC. Its translation: CASSVRGGSEQYF.

This chain connects TRBV19 to TRBJ1-5; 9 bases are shared with TRBD1. Germline-derived CDR1 and CDR2 are LNHDA and SQIVND (reference sequence). J lost 2 bases, V lost 2 bases, and 7 bases had no gene match. The CDR3 runs 17 residues. Written as DNA, the CDR3 is TGTGCCAGTAGTATAAGCACAGGGGGCGCTGGCAATCAGCCCCAGCATTTT. Translating it yields CASSISTGGAGNQPQHF.

The rearrangement links TRBV3-1 (or the pseudogene TRBV3-2) to TRBJ1-4, with 7 positions matching TRBD1. V gave up 4 bases and J gave up 1 base; unmatched junction bases: 3. This CDR3 has 15 amino acids. Germline values: CDR1 LGHDT, CDR2 YNNKEL (reference sequence). For the CDR3, the DNA is TGTGCCAGCAGCCGATACAGGGGAACTAATGAAAAACTGTTTTTT. Its translation: CASSRYRGTNEKLFF.

J is TRBJ1-1 and V is TRBV27; D unresolved. The CDR3 runs to 14 residues. The V end lost 6 bases, the J end lost 1 base, and 12 bases lay between the germline ends. CDR1 MNHEY and CDR2 SMNVEV come from the germline V gene (reference sequence). The CDR3 DNA reads as TGTGCCAGCAGCTTCTACGGGGAGAACACTGAAGCTTTCTTT. Encoded protein: CASSFYGENTEAFF.

The chain recombines TRBV7-9 with TRBJ2-5, with D possibly matching TRBD1 (5 bases). This CDR3 comprises 13 residues. CDR1 is SEHNR, CDR2 FQNEAQ, per germline (reference sequence). V was clipped by 6 bases and J by 2 bases, with 10 bases between them. As DNA, the CDR3 is TGTGCCAGCAGGCCGACAGATCAAGAGACCCAGTACTTC. Translated, it gives CASRPTDQETQYF.

V and J are TRBV19 and TRBJ2-5; possibly TRBD1 for D (6 bases). Trimming stripped 3 bases from V and 1 base from J, with 6 bases between. Germline V gene data show CDR1 as LNHDA and CDR2 as SQIVND (reference sequence). The CDR3 covers 13 residues. CDR3: CASSIRGQETQYF. The DNA for the CDR3 is TGTGCCAGTAGTATCAGGGGCCAAGAGACCCAGTACTTC.

This clone was observed a handful of times. This chain uses TRBV27 with TRBJ2-7, with unresolved D. Trimming shortened V by 4 bases and J by 1 base, and 20 bases separated the two germline ends. The CDR3 runs to 17 residues. Germline V gene data show CDR1 as MNHEY and CDR2 as SMNVEV (reference sequence). The CDR3 reads CASSSLSQSPLSYEQYF. The CDR3 DNA is TGTGCCAGCAGTTCCCTAAGCCAAAGCCCATTGTCCTACGAGCAGTACTTC.